This T cell receptor beta chain appears in the sequencing data of a study of T cell clones after liver transplantation. Measured with immunoSEQ multiplex PCR; TCRdb has only the in-frame clones, and not every one. The top ten hold around 25% of the sample, which has 20,000 to 25,000 clones, 85% to 95% seen once. The length of the CDR3 is 15 residues. Trimming cost V 1 base and J 11 bases; bases outside gene matches: 6. In germline, CDR1 is LGHNT, CDR2 FRNRAP. Sequenced material: CD8+ T cells from blood, taken about 27 months after liver transplant. The chain is built from TRBV12-5 and TRBJ1-4, with 11 positions matching TRBD1. This clonotype was sampled from a human patient who received a liver transplant. Certain T cells may be donor cells from the graft. The CDR3 protein is CASGLAGTGGLKLFF. The CDR3 coding sequence is TGTGCTAGTGGTTTGGCCGGGACAGGGGGTTTGAAACTGTTTTTT. The variable domain in full, with the rest retrieved from reference TRBV12-5 and TRBJ1-4, is DARVTQTPRHKVTEMGQEVTMRCQPILGHNTVFWYRQTMMQGLELLAYFRNRAPLDDSGMPKDRFSAEMPDATLATLKIQPSEPRDSAVYFCASGLAGTGGLKLFFGSGTQLSVL.